The 16 T cell receptor beta chains reported below all come from one sample, sequenced in a study of identical twins. TCRdb used MiXCR to reprocess the 5' RACE reads, holding one entry per CDR3 protein. The sample has more than 1.5 million distinct CDR3 sequences, roughly 35% seen once; the top ten hold under 0.35%. Sequencing was performed on cord blood. Receptors were obtained from a newborn girl in good health.

This clonotype was counted between two and nine times. The chain is built from TRBV19 and TRBJ2-3, with 7 bases identical to TRBD1. The V gene end was trimmed by 5 bases and the J gene end by 6 bases; junction bases not matched to a gene: 5. CDR3 length: 13 amino acids. Germline V gene sequence: CDR1 LNHDA, CDR2 SQIVND (reference sequence). CDR3: CASSVPTGDTQYF. Here the CDR3 DNA reads TGTGCCAGTAGTGTGCCGACAGGGGATACGCAGTATTTT.

The V gene is TRBV6-7, the J gene TRBJ2-7; the D is unclear. TRBV6-7 is an open reading frame whose function is uncertain. V dropped 9 bases and J dropped 0 bases, with 15 bases sitting between them. The CDR3 has 14 amino acids. This chain's CDR3 is CARYSWFSSYEQYF. The CDR3, as DNA: TGTGCCAGATATTCGTGGTTTAGCTCCTACGAGCAGTACTTC.

This clonotype was detected a few times. This chain links TRBV15 with TRBJ2-1; no definite D call. The CDR3 has 14 residues. CDR1 is LNHNV and CDR2 is YYDKDF in the germline V gene (reference sequence). Between the trimmed V and J ends, which lost 1 base and 4 bases, there was a span of 8 bases. The CDR3 loop reads CATSRVWVYNEQFF. In DNA form, the CDR3 reads TGTGCCACCAGCAGAGTGTGGGTGTACAATGAGCAGTTCTTC. Combining the CDR3 with reference TRBV15 and TRBJ2-1 gives the whole variable domain DAMVIQNPRYQVTQFGKPVTLSCSQTLNHNVMYWYQQKSSQAPKLLFHYYDKDFNNEADTPDNFQSRRPNTSFCFLDIRSPGLGDTAMYLCATSRVWVYNEQFFGPGTRLTVL.

DNA of the CDR3: TGTGCCAGCAGCAAGTACAGACTAGCGGGAGGGTTCAACCAAGAGACCCAGTACTTC. This codes for CASSKYRLAGGFNQETQYF. The chain links TRBV7-8 to TRBJ2-5; 14 nucleotides agree with TRBD2. V was clipped by 5 bases and J by 0 bases; unmatched bases: 11. CDR3 length: 19 amino acids. Germline lookup yields CDR1 SGHVS and CDR2 FQNEAQ.

This clonotype came up a few times. The CDR3 loop is CASSYRGGTNTEAFF. The DNA for the CDR3 is TGTGCCAGCAGTTACCGGGGGGGAACGAACACTGAAGCTTTCTTT. V and J are TRBV6-5 and TRBJ1-1; maybe TRBD1 (5 bases). This CDR3 has 15 amino acids. Deletions cut 2 bases from V and 1 base from J, with 11 bases between. Germline loops: CDR1 MNHEY, CDR2 SVGAGI.

This clonotype was detected only once. The V and J genes are TRBV29-1 and TRBJ2-7, with D unresolved. TRBJ2-4 explains the end of the DNA better; the J call may be wrong. Germline loops: CDR1 SQVTM, CDR2 ANQGSEA. This CDR3 has 14 residues. The CDR3 sequence is CSARADLAKNIQYF. The CDR3 DNA reads TGCAGCGCTAGGGCAGACCTAGCCAAAAACATTCAGTACTTC.

This clonotype was detected only a few times. V usage is TRBV12-3 or TRBV12-4 and J usage is TRBJ2-1, with D perhaps TRBD1 (6 bases). Trimming stripped 7 bases from V and 5 bases from J, with 12 bases between. The CDR3 loop spans 13 amino acids. The CDR3 is CASIKDSNNEQFF. CDR3 nucleotides: TGTGCCAGCATTAAGGACAGCAACAATGAGCAGTTCTTC.

This clonotype was picked up a small number of times. CDR3 residues: CASSESELHYGYTF. CDR3 nucleotide sequence: TGTGCCAGCAGTGAATCTGAGCTTCACTATGGCTACACCTTC. The V and J genes are TRBV6-1 and TRBJ1-2; D ambiguous. The V gene lost 2 bases and the J gene lost 3 bases, with 10 bases spanning the gap. Germline V gene data show CDR1 as MNHNS and CDR2 as SASEGT. This CDR3 contains 14 residues.

This chain uses TRBV12-3 or TRBV12-4 with TRBJ2-5; D may correspond to TRBD1 or TRBD2 (5 bases each). Trimming pared 6 bases from V and 5 bases from J, leaving 10 bases between. CDR3 size: 12 residues. The CDR3 loop reads CASRGVRETQYF. The CDR3 bases are TGTGCCAGCAGGGGGGTTCGGGAGACCCAGTACTTC.

This clonotype was counted only a few times. The V gene is TRBV4-1, the J gene TRBJ2-2; perhaps TRBD1 as D (6 bases). V dropped 3 bases and J dropped 5 bases, with 13 bases sitting between them. In germline, CDR1 is MGHRA, CDR2 YSYEKL. This CDR3 has 15 residues. Here the CDR3 DNA reads TGCGCCAGCAGCCAGGCTCGACAGGAGACCGGGGAGCTGTTTTTT. It specifies CASSQARQETGELFF.

In its sample, this clonotype was seen a few times. The rearrangement joins TRBV3-1 to TRBJ2-3, with 8 bases that match TRBD2. V was pared by 3 bases and J by 4 bases, with 9 bases of the junction left unmatched. The CDR3 totals 16 residues. Germline V gene data show CDR1 as LGHDT and CDR2 as YNNKEL (reference sequence). The CDR3 DNA reads as TGTGCCAGCAGCCACATGGGTAGCGGGAACTCAGATACGCAGTATTTT. It encodes CASSHMGSGNSDTQYF.

The gene calls are TRBV11-2 and TRBJ2-7; D possibly corresponds to TRBD2 (6 bases). Trimming took 1 base from V and 11 from J, leaving 15 bases between them. The CDR3 consists of 13 residues. Germline CDR1 and CDR2: SGHAT and FQNNGV. The CDR3 here is CASSLGGEQVKYF. DNA for the CDR3: TGTGCCAGCAGCTTAGGGGGGGAACAGGTCAAGTACTTC.

This clonotype occurred a few times. The gene calls are TRBV6-6 and TRBJ2-3; D not certain. Germline values: CDR1 MNHNY, CDR2 SVGAGI (reference sequence). V was shortened by 2 bases and J by 2 bases, with 8 bases between the two germline ends. The CDR3 has 14 amino acids. The CDR3 coding sequence is TGTGCCAGCAGTTACGCGGATCCCACAGATACGCAGTATTTT. Translating it yields CASSYADPTDTQYF.

This clonotype was recorded once. V usage is TRBV7-9 and J usage is TRBJ1-6; perhaps TRBD1 as D (6 bases). Trimming shortened V by 4 bases and J by 6 bases, and 10 bases separated the two germline ends. Germline V gives CDR1 SEHNR, CDR2 FQNEAQ (reference sequence). The CDR3 is made up of 14 amino acids. Here the CDR3 DNA reads TGTGCCAGCAGCTCCACAGGGCCTAATTCACCCCTCCACTTT. Protein sequence: CASSSTGPNSPLHF.

Points on this clonotype: A much larger clone lies a single base off, so this may be a read error. This sequence joins TRBV29-1 and TRBJ1-2; D is possibly TRBD1 (5 bases). CDR1 is SQVTM, CDR2 ANQGSEA, per germline. The CDR3 has 13 amino acids. DNA for the CDR3: TGCAGCGACTCCTCGACAGTTAGTTATGGCTACATCTTC. It specifies CSDSSTVSYGYIF.

This chain connects TRBV28 to TRBJ2-5; 7 positions match TRBD1. The junction had 15 bases not matched to a gene; V was cut back by 6 bases and J by 11 bases. Germline assignment: CDR1 MDHEN and CDR2 SYDVKM. This CDR3 is 14 amino acids long. CDR3 loop: CASRGKYRGNEQYF. CDR3 DNA: TGTGCCAGCAGGGGAAAATACAGGGGCAATGAGCAGTACTTC.